These T cell receptor beta chains were read from a single sample in a study of T-cell reconstitution after alpha-beta-depleted transplantation in children. TCRdb re-derived calls from the PCR reads in MiXCR, one entry per CDR3 protein. The profile shows hundreds of thousands of distinct CDR3 sequences, 8% to 10% of them singletons. The material was PBMCs from the stem cell graft donor, obtained from the stem cell graft. These TCRs come from a human donor who donated a stem cell graft to a child with acute lymphoblastic leukemia. CDR3s include the opening cysteine and the closing phenylalanine or tryptophan. The order of the fields is V gene, D gene, CDR3 length, CDR3 protein. The D gene is left open where the match is weak.

TRBV5-1	NA	17	CASSLDRARNMNTEAFF
TRBV20-1	TRBD1	16	CSARPGQAFGRQPQHF
TRBV29-1	NA	14	CSVDRPGGTYEQYF
TRBV6-5	NA	15	CASSRGTDANEKLFF
TRBV3-1	TRBD2	17	CASSQGHLAGGTGELFF
TRBV24-1	TRBD1	14	CATSPGQAAEKLFF
TRBV3-1	NA	13	CASSHGVNTEAFF
TRBV5-4	NA	14	CASSFQQPLVEQYF
TRBV19	NA	11	CASTDRNEQYF
TRBV2	NA	12	CASIRGGSPLHF
TRBV4-2	NA	17	CASRQEMGNPTYNEQFF
TRBV7-9	NA	14	CASSHQDSGNTIYF
TRBV19	NA	13	CASCSGGADTQYF
TRBV12-3/TRBV12-4	NA	12	CASSSGTHEQYF
TRBV12-3/TRBV12-4	TRBD1	15	CASSLSQGENYGYTF
TRBV18	TRBD1	13	CASSLDRESEQFF
TRBV29-1	NA	14	CSVKILEVGAEQYF
TRBV5-1	TRBD1	17	CASSLASRDRANYEQYF
TRBV5-1	NA	18	CASSIGGSDPASGNTIYF
TRBV7-2	NA	14	CASSLEPTYNEQFF